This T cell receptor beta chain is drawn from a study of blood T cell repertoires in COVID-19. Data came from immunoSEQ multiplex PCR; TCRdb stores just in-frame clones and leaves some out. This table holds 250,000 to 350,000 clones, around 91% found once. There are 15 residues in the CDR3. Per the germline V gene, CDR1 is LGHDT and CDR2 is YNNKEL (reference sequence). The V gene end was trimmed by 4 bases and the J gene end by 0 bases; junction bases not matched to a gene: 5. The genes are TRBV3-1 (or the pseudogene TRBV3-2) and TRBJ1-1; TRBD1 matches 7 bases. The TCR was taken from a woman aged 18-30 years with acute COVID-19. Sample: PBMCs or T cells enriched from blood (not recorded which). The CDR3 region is CASSRRDSMNTEAFF. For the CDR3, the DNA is TGTGCCAGCAGCCGCCGGGACAGCATGAACACTGAAGCTTTCTTT.